This passage covers 30 T cell receptor beta chains from one sample sequenced in a study of response to subunit inactivated influenza vaccine. MiXCR was run by TCRdb on the RT-PCR reads, yielding one entry per CDR3 protein. The data contain over 650,000 distinct CDR3 sequences, under 20% of them seen just once; the ten biggest clones take up 9.5% to 13%. The sequences come from PBMCs from blood, collected less than 6 days after vaccination. These TCRs come from a man aged 50 to 60 who received an inactivated influenza vaccine.

The V gene is TRBV10-3, the J gene TRBJ2-1, with TRBD1 matching over 9 bases. The germline CDR1 and CDR2 sequences are ENHRY and SYGVKD. CDR3 size: 14 residues. V dropped 4 bases and J dropped 10; count of bases not matched to a gene: 8. CDR3 nucleotides: TGTGCCATCAGTGGGGGACAGGGCTCAGGGGAGCAGTTCTTC. Translating gives CAISGGQGSGEQFF.

This clonotype was picked up a small number of times. The V gene is TRBV20-1, the J gene TRBJ1-5; the D gene is possibly TRBD1 (6 bases). The CDR3 length is 16 residues. The V gene's germline CDR1 is DFQATT and CDR2 SNEGSKA (reference sequence). Trimming took 0 bases from V and 3 from J, leaving 15 bases between them. CDR3 sequence: CSARDPGAEDNQPQHF. The DNA for the CDR3 is TGCAGTGCTAGAGATCCGGGGGCGGAAGACAATCAGCCCCAGCATTTT.

CDR3 region: CASSAVGARSGEQYF. The CDR3 DNA reads as TGTGCCAGCAGCGCGGTGGGGGCCAGATCTGGCGAGCAGTACTTC. The chain uses TRBV9 and TRBJ2-7, with D tentatively TRBD1 (6 bases). The CDR3 sequence is 15 residues long. The germline V gene has CDR1 SGDLS and CDR2 YYNGEE. The V end lost 3 bases, the J end lost 6 bases, and 19 bases lay between the germline ends.

This clonotype appeared a few times. This chain uses TRBV4-2 with TRBJ1-1, with D uncertain. This CDR3 spans 16 amino acids. Germline CDR1 and CDR2: LGHNA and YNFKEQ. V was shortened by 0 bases and J by 5 bases, with 16 bases between the two germline ends. CDR3 nucleotides: TGTGCCAGCAGCCAAGATCTTCAGCACGGGCGGACTGAAGCTTTCTTT. It codes for CASSQDLQHGRTEAFF.

The chain uses TRBV7-2 and TRBJ1-6; D not resolved. There are 13 residues in the CDR3. V lost 5 bases and J lost 7, with 9 bases in between. Per the germline V gene, CDR1 is SGHTA and CDR2 is FQGNSA. CDR3 bases: TGTGCCAGCAGCCCCTGGGAAAATTCACCCCTCCACTTT. Its protein is CASSPWENSPLHF. The full variable domain, its missing parts supplied by reference TRBV7-2 and TRBJ1-6, is GAGVSQSPSNKVTEKGKDVELRCDPISGHTALYWYRQSLGQGLEFLIYFQGNSAPDKSGLPSDRFSAERTGGSVSTLTIQRTQQEDSAVYLCASSPWENSPLHFGNGTRLTVT.

The V and J genes are TRBV3-1 and TRBJ2-5; D possibly corresponds to TRBD1 (6 bases). Trimming took 4 bases from V and 0 from J, leaving 9 bases between them. The CDR3 is 14 residues long. Germline V gene lookup returns CDR1 LGHDT and CDR2 YNNKEL (reference sequence). CDR3 DNA: TGTGCCAGCAGCCCTTGGACAGACCAAGAGACCCAGTACTTC. Protein product: CASSPWTDQETQYF.

Only a few counts were recorded for this clonotype. V is TRBV15 and J is TRBJ2-6; no firm D call. This CDR3 is built from 16 residues. The V end lost 1 base, the J end lost 2 bases, and 9 bases lay between the germline ends. CDR1 LNHNV and CDR2 YYDKDF come from the germline V gene (reference sequence). DNA for the CDR3: TGTGCCACCAGCAGAGTTCGAGTAACTGGGGCCAACGTCCTGACTTTC. Its protein is CATSRVRVTGANVLTF.

This clonotype was counted only a few times. This sequence joins TRBV20-1 and TRBJ1-2; 9 bases fit TRBD1. This CDR3 is 14 amino acids long. Germline V lookup: CDR1 DFQATT, CDR2 SNEGSKA (reference sequence). Trimming removed 0 bases from V and 3 bases from J; junction bases left unmatched: 2. The chain's CDR3 is CSARETGGYYGYTF. The DNA of the CDR3 is TGCAGTGCTAGAGAGACAGGGGGTTACTATGGCTACACCTTC.

The gene calls are TRBV7-2 and TRBJ2-5; D is ambiguous. V lost 7 bases to trimming and J lost 1 base, with 16 bases between them. Germline loops: CDR1 SGHTA, CDR2 FQGNSA. This CDR3 comprises 15 residues. CDR3 residues: CASIPLSRLQETQYF. In DNA, the CDR3 is TGTGCCAGCATCCCCCTGTCACGGCTCCAAGAGACCCAGTACTTC. Full variable domain (outside the CDR3, taken from reference TRBV7-2 and TRBJ2-5): GAGVSQSPSNKVTEKGKDVELRCDPISGHTALYWYRQSLGQGLEFLIYFQGNSAPDKSGLPSDRFSAERTGGSVSTLTIQRTQQEDSAVYLCASIPLSRLQETQYFGPGTRLLVL.

The chain has TRBV4-1 and TRBJ1-1; 8 bases align to TRBD1. CDR1 and CDR2 from the germline V gene are MGHRA and YSYEKL. Trimming cost V 2 bases and J 4 bases; bases outside gene matches: 6. This CDR3 is 15 amino acids long. CDR3 coding DNA: TGCGCCAGCAGCCAATCGACAGGGGTGGGCACTGAAGCTTTCTTT. Translating it yields CASSQSTGVGTEAFF.

This clonotype was observed a handful of times. The chain links TRBV5-4 to TRBJ1-1; D possibly corresponds to TRBD1 (5 bases). Germline-derived CDR1 and CDR2 are SGHNT and YYREEE (reference sequence). This CDR3 region has 13 residues. Trimming took 4 bases from V and 2 from J, leaving 9 bases between them. The CDR3 here is CASSETDNTEAFF. The CDR3 nucleotides read TGTGCCAGCAGCGAGACAGATAACACTGAAGCTTTCTTT.

This clonotype was detected a few times. The chain joins TRBV11-2 to TRBJ2-1; 8 nucleotides agree with TRBD2. The germline V gene encodes CDR1 SGHAT and CDR2 FQNNGV. This CDR3 is 15 amino acids long. V was clipped by 5 bases and J by 4 bases; unmatched bases: 7. CDR3 sequence: CASSPRGGPYNEQFF. The DNA of the CDR3 is TGTGCCAGCAGCCCACGGGGGGGCCCTTACAATGAGCAGTTCTTC.

The chain couples TRBV12-3 or TRBV12-4 to TRBJ2-3; 7 bases align to TRBD1. The CDR3 has 17 residues. The V segment lost 5 bases and the J segment 3 bases; nucleotides outside the gene matches: 14. This CDR3 is CASSVGATGARTDTQYF. The CDR3 DNA sequence: TGTGCCAGCAGTGTGGGCGCTACAGGGGCCAGAACAGATACGCAGTATTTT.

This chain connects TRBV5-6 to TRBJ2-5; the D gene is possibly TRBD1 (6 bases). This CDR3 contains 13 residues. Per germline, CDR1 SGHDT and CDR2 YYEEEE. The V end lost 2 bases, the J end lost 6 bases, and 11 bases lay between the germline ends. The DNA for the CDR3 is TGTGCCAGCAGCTTAACAACAGGGAAGACCCAGTACTTC. It codes for CASSLTTGKTQYF.

The chain employs TRBV24-1 and TRBJ2-5, with 7 bases matching TRBD1. With V trimmed by 3 bases and J by 4 bases, 13 bases remained unmatched. The V gene's germline CDR1 is KGHDR and CDR2 SFDVKD. The CDR3 consists of 17 residues. Here the CDR3 DNA reads TGTGCCACCAGTGATCCTGCGGCAGGGGGAATCGGAGAGACCCAGTACTTC. Translating it yields CATSDPAAGGIGETQYF.

The chain uses TRBV12-3 or TRBV12-4 and TRBJ1-6; TRBD1 matches 8 bases. After removal of 1 base from V and 9 bases from J, the junction contained 5 bases not matched to a gene. The CDR3 is made up of 15 amino acids. CDR3 nucleotides: TGTGCCAGCAGTTTAGGGGCCAGGGGGCTTTCACCCCTCCACTTT. As protein: CASSLGARGLSPLHF.

This clonotype was picked up a small number of times. The V and J genes are TRBV18 and TRBJ2-7; possibly TRBD2 for D (5 bases). Per germline, CDR1 KGHSH and CDR2 LQKENI. V was shortened by 2 bases and J by 4 bases, with 18 bases between the two germline ends. The CDR3 is 16 residues long. CDR3 sequence: CASSPTHGRTPYEQYF. The CDR3 DNA reads TGTGCCAGCTCACCAACCCATGGCAGGACTCCTTACGAGCAGTACTTC.

This chain's CDR3 is CASSLYGGSTGELFF. The CDR3 coding sequence is TGCGCCAGCAGCTTGTACGGGGGGAGCACCGGGGAGCTGTTTTTT. The chain carries TRBV5-1 and TRBJ2-2; 7 bases line up with TRBD2. CDR1 is SGHRS and CDR2 is YFSETQ in the germline V gene. The CDR3 is 15 residues long. The trim removed 1 base at V and 4 bases at J, leaving 4 bases unmatched.

This clonotype was counted only a few times. The rearrangement uses TRBV4-2 and TRBJ2-5, with 7 bases fitting TRBD1. This CDR3 has 16 amino acids. The germline V gene encodes CDR1 LGHNA and CDR2 YNFKEQ. Trimming cost V 1 base and J 3 bases; bases outside gene matches: 8. The DNA of the CDR3 is TGTGCCAGCAGCCAAGCGACCAACAGGGGAAAAGAGACCCAGTACTTC. Amino acid sequence: CASSQATNRGKETQYF.

The CDR3 here is CASSLTGNEQYF. DNA for the CDR3: TGTGCCAGCAGCCTAACAGGCAACGAGCAGTACTTC. The chain employs TRBV6-2 or TRBV6-3 and TRBJ2-7; a weak D match, TRBD1 (5 bases). The V and J ends lost 6 bases and 5 bases respectively, with 11 bases between them. This CDR3 contains 12 residues. From germline, CDR1 is MNHEY and CDR2 SVGEGT.

This clonotype appeared a few times. The chain links TRBV24-1 to TRBJ2-1; no clear D. The CDR3 sequence is 13 residues long. Germline CDR1 and CDR2: KGHDR and SFDVKD. V lost 0 bases and J 9 bases, leaving 8 bases between the germline ends. CDR3: CATSDLSTREQFF. Here the CDR3 DNA reads TGTGCCACCAGTGATTTGTCAACACGTGAGCAGTTCTTC.

The chain couples TRBV6-2 or TRBV6-3 to TRBJ2-7; D is ambiguous. Looked up from germline, CDR1 is MNHEY and CDR2 is SVGEGT. V lost 8 bases and J lost 0, with 14 bases in between. The CDR3 is 14 residues long. The CDR3 coding sequence is TGTGCCAGCGGAAACCCGACAAACTCCTACGAGCAGTACTTC. This codes for CASGNPTNSYEQYF.

This chain uses TRBV20-1 with TRBJ1-5, with 9 bases that match TRBD1. Germline CDR1 and CDR2: DFQATT and SNEGSKA (reference sequence). V shed 2 bases and J 7 bases; nucleotides not matched to a gene: 12. The CDR3 runs to 16 residues. CDR3 sequence reads: CSARPSTGGVGQPQHF. The CDR3 DNA follows: TGCAGTGCTAGACCTTCGACAGGGGGGGTTGGACAGCCCCAGCATTTT.

The chain carries TRBV11-1 and TRBJ2-3; D not resolved. The CDR3 consists of 13 residues. CDR1 SGHAT and CDR2 FQDESV come from the germline V gene (reference sequence). V was trimmed by 5 bases and J by 6 bases, leaving 12 bases between them. CDR3 sequence: CASSATPGDTQYF. CDR3 DNA sequence: TGTGCCAGCAGCGCGACTCCCGGGGATACGCAGTATTTT. Filled out from reference TRBV11-1 and TRBJ2-3, the complete variable domain reads EAEVAQSPRYKITEKSQAVAFWCDPISGHATLYWYRQILGQGPELLVQFQDESVVDDSQLPKDRFSAERLKGVDSTLKIQPAELGDSAMYLCASSATPGDTQYFGPGTRLTVL.

This clonotype was seen a few times. This chain uses TRBV4-1 with TRBJ2-7; possibly TRBD2 for D (5 bases). Germline V gene sequence: CDR1 MGHRA, CDR2 YSYEKL. V was trimmed by 0 bases and J by 2 bases, leaving 11 bases between them. This CDR3 has 15 residues. CDR3: CASSQEKQRAYEQYF. The DNA of the CDR3 is TGCGCCAGCAGCCAAGAGAAACAGAGGGCCTACGAGCAGTACTTC.

This clonotype was seen only a few times. The CDR3 loop is CASSSKTGGNQPQHF. The CDR3, as DNA: TGTGCCAGCAGTTCCAAGACAGGGGGCAATCAGCCCCAGCATTTT. The chain employs TRBV12-3 or TRBV12-4 and TRBJ1-5; 8 nucleotides match TRBD1. The CDR3 consists of 15 residues. The J segment lost 2 bases and the V segment lost 4 bases, leaving 4 bases of the junction unmatched.

This clonotype has more than one count but fewer than ten. The rearrangement uses TRBV3-1 and TRBJ1-1; D is unclear. The CDR3 is 11 amino acids. Trimming pared 4 bases from V and 6 bases from J, leaving 6 bases between. Germline lookup yields CDR1 LGHDT and CDR2 YNNKEL (reference sequence). The CDR3 bases are TGTGCCAGCAGCCGAAGCTCTGAAGCTTTCTTT. This codes for CASSRSSEAFF. Full variable domain (missing parts from reference TRBV3-1 and TRBJ1-1): DTAVSQTPKYLVTQMGNDKSIKCEQNLGHDTMYWYKQDSKKFLKIMFSYNNKELIINETVPNRFSPKSPDKAHLNLHINSLELGDSAVYFCASSRSSEAFFGQGTRLTVV.

Only a few counts were recorded for this clonotype. V usage is TRBV28 and J usage is TRBJ2-3; no clear D gene. Germline V CDR1 and CDR2: MDHEN, SYDVKM. The CDR3 consists of 13 residues. Trimming shortened V by 6 bases and J by 2 bases, and 9 bases separated the two germline ends. The CDR3 here is CASSKEATDTQYF. CDR3 nucleotide sequence: TGTGCCAGCAGCAAAGAGGCCACAGATACGCAGTATTTT. Drawing the rest from reference TRBV28 and TRBJ2-3, the complete variable domain is DVKVTQSSRYLVKRTGEKVFLECVQDMDHENMFWYRQDPGLGLRLIYFSYDVKMKEKGDIPEGYSVSREKKERFSLILESASTNQTSMYLCASSKEATDTQYFGPGTRLTVL.

This clonotype was counted many times. The chain employs TRBV6-5 and TRBJ2-5; either TRBD1 or TRBD2 may fit D (5 bases each). The germline CDR1 and CDR2 sequences are MNHEY and SVGAGI. The CDR3 is 14 residues long. The ends were cut back, 0 bases at V and 2 bases at J, with 7 bases in the middle. The DNA of the CDR3 is TGTGCCAGCAGTTACTCTTGGGGGCAAGAGACCCAGTACTTC. Translation: CASSYSWGQETQYF.

J is TRBJ2-6 and V is TRBV10-3; maybe TRBD1 (5 bases). V dropped 0 bases and J dropped 0 bases, with 15 bases sitting between them. This CDR3 spans 19 amino acids. The germline CDR1 and CDR2 sequences are ENHRY and SYGVKD. The chain's CDR3 is CAISESLTVRFSGANVLTF. In DNA, the CDR3 is TGTGCCATCAGTGAGTCGTTGACAGTTAGATTCTCTGGGGCCAACGTCCTGACTTTC.